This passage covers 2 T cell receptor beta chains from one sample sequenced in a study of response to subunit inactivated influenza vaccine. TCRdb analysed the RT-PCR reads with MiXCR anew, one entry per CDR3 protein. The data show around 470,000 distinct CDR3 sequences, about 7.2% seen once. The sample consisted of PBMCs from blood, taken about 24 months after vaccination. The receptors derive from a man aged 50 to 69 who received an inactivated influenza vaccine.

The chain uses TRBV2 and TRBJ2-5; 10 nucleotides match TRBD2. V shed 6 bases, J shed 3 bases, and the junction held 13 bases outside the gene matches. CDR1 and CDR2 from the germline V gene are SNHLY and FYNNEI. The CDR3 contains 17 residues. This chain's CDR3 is CASRNPTSGVDKETQYF. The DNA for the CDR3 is TGTGCCAGCAGAAATCCCACTAGCGGGGTAGATAAAGAGACCCAGTACTTC. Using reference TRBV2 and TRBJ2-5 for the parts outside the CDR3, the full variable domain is EPEVTQTPSHQVTQMGQEVILRCVPISNHLYFYWYRQILGQKVEFLVSFYNNEISEKSEIFDDQFSVERPDGSNFTLKIRSTKLEDSAMYFCASRNPTSGVDKETQYFGPGTRLLVL.

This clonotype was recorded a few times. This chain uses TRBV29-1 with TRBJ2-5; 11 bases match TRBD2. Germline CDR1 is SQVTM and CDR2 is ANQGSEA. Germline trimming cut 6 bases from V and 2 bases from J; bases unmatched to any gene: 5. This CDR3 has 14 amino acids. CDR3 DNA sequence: TGCAGCGTCAAAGGGACTAGCGGACAAGAGACCCAGTACTTC. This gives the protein CSVKGTSGQETQYF.